This T cell receptor beta chain derives from a study of radiotherapy plus CTLA-4 blockade in lung cancer. The germline V gene has CDR1 GTSNPN and CDR2 SVGIG (reference sequence). The V end was cut by 0 bases, the J end by 8 bases, with 16 bases between. There are 14 residues in the CDR3. Sequencing was performed with immunoSEQ multiplex PCR; in TCRdb, only in-frame clones are kept and a portion is missing. The table lists over 75,000 clones, 83% of them singletons. Ipilimumab-mediated CTLA-4 blockade plus focal radiation was given to patients having chemo-refractory metastatic non-small-cell lung cancer.

The source of this sequence is a human donor with non-small cell lung cancer who had stable disease on radiotherapy plus ipilimumab. The specimen comprised peripheral blood, sampled from a patient treated with radiotherapy plus ipilimumab. This sequence joins TRBV30 and TRBJ1-2; tentatively, D is TRBD1 (5 bases). CDR3 in DNA: TGTGCCTGGAGTGTCGGGGGGAACAGGAAGGGCTACACCTTC. It translates to CAWSVGGNRKGYTF.